These T cell receptor beta chains were read from a single sample in a study of blood T cell repertoires in COVID-19. Profiled with immunoSEQ multiplex PCR; TCRdb holds only in-frame clones, not every one. The table includes approximately 210,000 clones, roughly nine tenths detected once. The material sequenced was PBMCs or T cells enriched from blood (not recorded which). Receptor source: a young woman who had recovered from COVID-19. Both conserved end residues are part of each CDR3. The D gene is left open where the match is weak.

v_gene: TRBV27; d_gene: NA; j_gene: TRBJ1-3; CDR3nt: TGTGCCAGCAGTTTATCCCGCTCTGGAAACACCATATATTTT; CDR3aa: CASSLSRSGNTIYF
v_gene: TRBV14; d_gene: NA; j_gene: TRBJ1-4; CDR3nt: TGTGCCAGCAGCCCGAAAGCCGGGAACCTCGAAAAACTGTTTTTT; CDR3aa: CASSPKAGNLEKLFF
v_gene: TRBV21-1; d_gene: NA; j_gene: TRBJ1-1; CDR3nt: TGTGCCTCCTTAGAGGAGACGATGAACACTGAAGCTTTCTTT; CDR3aa: CASLEETMNTEAFF
v_gene: TRBV28; d_gene: TRBD2; j_gene: TRBJ2-3; CDR3nt: TGTGCCAGCAGCCGCTACAGACTAGCGGGGGACACAGATACGCAGTATTTT; CDR3aa: CASSRYRLAGDTDTQYF
v_gene: TRBV18; d_gene: NA; j_gene: TRBJ1-5; CDR3nt: TGTGCCAGCTCTCCGGGGGGTCCAGAGAATCAGCCCCAGCATTTT; CDR3aa: CASSPGGPENQPQHF
v_gene: TRBV10-2; d_gene: NA; j_gene: TRBJ1-2; CDR3nt: TGCGCCAGCAGTGATCCGACAGAGAACTATGGCTACACCTTC; CDR3aa: CASSDPTENYGYTF
v_gene: TRBV5-6; d_gene: TRBD2; j_gene: TRBJ2-1; CDR3nt: TGTGCCAGCAGCTCAGGGACTAGCCACAATGAGCAGTTCTTC; CDR3aa: CASSSGTSHNEQFF
v_gene: TRBV11-3; d_gene: TRBD1; j_gene: TRBJ2-3; CDR3nt: TGTGCCAGCAGCCGGGACAGGGTCACAGATACGCAGTATTTT; CDR3aa: CASSRDRVTDTQYF
v_gene: TRBV5-1; d_gene: TRBD1; j_gene: TRBJ2-6; CDR3nt: TGCGCCAGCAGGCCCGGGACAGGAGGGGGCTCTGGGGCCAACGTCCTGACTTTC; CDR3aa: CASRPGTGGGSGANVLTF
v_gene: TRBV6-5; d_gene: NA; j_gene: TRBJ1-2; CDR3nt: TGTGCCAGCAGTTACTCAACGGGGGGCTATGGCTACACCTTC; CDR3aa: CASSYSTGGYGYTF
v_gene: TRBV7-9; d_gene: TRBD1; j_gene: TRBJ1-4; CDR3nt: TGTGCCAGCAGCTCCTTTAACTCCGGGACAGGCGGTTGGCTGTTTTTT; CDR3aa: CASSSFNSGTGGWLFF
v_gene: TRBV7-2; d_gene: TRBD1; j_gene: TRBJ2-2; CDR3nt: TGTGCCAGCAGCCCATGGACAGGGGCGATTAACACCGGGGAGCTGTTTTTT; CDR3aa: CASSPWTGAINTGELFF
v_gene: TRBV27; d_gene: TRBD1; j_gene: TRBJ2-7; CDR3nt: TGTGCCAGCAGTTTACGGACAGGGGCCTACGAGCAGTACTTC; CDR3aa: CASSLRTGAYEQYF
v_gene: TRBV18; d_gene: NA; j_gene: TRBJ1-2; CDR3nt: TGTGCCAGCTCACCCGAGGCCTCCAGCTATGGCTACACCTTC; CDR3aa: CASSPEASSYGYTF
v_gene: TRBV6-5; d_gene: NA; j_gene: TRBJ1-1; CDR3nt: TGTGCCAGCAGTCATCAGGGGAACACTGAAGCTTTCTTT; CDR3aa: CASSHQGNTEAFF
v_gene: TRBV30; d_gene: TRBD1; j_gene: TRBJ1-1; CDR3nt: TGTGCCTGGGGTAAGGGACAGGGGAACACTGAAGCTTTCTTT; CDR3aa: CAWGKGQGNTEAFF
v_gene: TRBV28; d_gene: TRBD1; j_gene: TRBJ2-2; CDR3nt: TGTGCCAGCAGTTTATGGCACAGGGGGTCCGGGGAGCTGTTTTTT; CDR3aa: CASSLWHRGSGELFF
v_gene: TRBV27; d_gene: NA; j_gene: TRBJ1-1; CDR3nt: TGTGCCAGCAGTTCCAGGGTGGACACTGAAGCTTTCTTT; CDR3aa: CASSSRVDTEAFF
v_gene: TRBV10-2; d_gene: NA; j_gene: TRBJ1-1; CDR3nt: TGCGCCAGCAGTGCTCCAGGGAGGGGCACTGAAGCTTTCTTT; CDR3aa: CASSAPGRGTEAFF
v_gene: TRBV27; d_gene: NA; j_gene: TRBJ2-4; CDR3nt: TGTGCCAGCAGGGAGGGAGTTCAAGGCATTCAGTACTTC; CDR3aa: CASREGVQGIQYF
v_gene: TRBV24-1; d_gene: NA; j_gene: TRBJ1-5; CDR3nt: TGTGCCACCAGTGATACCCCAGGTAATCAGCCCCAGCATTTT; CDR3aa: CATSDTPGNQPQHF
v_gene: TRBV11-2; d_gene: TRBD1; j_gene: TRBJ2-1; CDR3nt: TGTGCCAGCAGATCCGGGACAGGGCCAAATGAGCAGTTCTTC; CDR3aa: CASRSGTGPNEQFF
v_gene: TRBV3-1/TRBV3-2; d_gene: TRBD1; j_gene: TRBJ2-2; CDR3nt: TGTGCCAGCAGCCTACGGACAGGGGCCCTCGTCACCGGGGAGCTGTTTTTT; CDR3aa: CASSLRTGALVTGELFF
v_gene: TRBV9; d_gene: NA; j_gene: TRBJ1-3; CDR3nt: TGTGCCAGCAGCGTAGTAGGAAACACCATATATTTT; CDR3aa: CASSVVGNTIYF
v_gene: TRBV9; d_gene: NA; j_gene: TRBJ2-1; CDR3nt: TGTGCCAGTTCCGAGACAGGCCTTAGCTCCTACAATGAGCAGTTCTTC; CDR3aa: CASSETGLSSYNEQFF
v_gene: TRBV7-3; d_gene: TRBD2; j_gene: TRBJ2-3; CDR3nt: TGTGCCAGCAGCTTAGGTGCGGGGGTGTCTATGTATACGCAGTATTTT; CDR3aa: CASSLGAGVSMYTQYF
v_gene: TRBV29-1; d_gene: TRBD1; j_gene: TRBJ2-1; CDR3nt: TGCAGCGCCGACAGGGAAAGCAATGAGCAGTTCTTC; CDR3aa: CSADRESNEQFF
v_gene: TRBV5-8; d_gene: TRBD1; j_gene: TRBJ1-2; CDR3nt: TGTGCCAGCAGCTTCGGGCAGGCAGGACAGGGGGGGCCCTATGGCTACACCTTC; CDR3aa: CASSFGQAGQGGPYGYTF